This TCR beta chain came from a study of blood T cells in healthy people across ages. The CDR3 length is 14 residues. The V end lost 3 bases, the J end lost 3 bases, and 11 bases lay between the germline ends. Sample-barcoded 5' priming and a J-beta primer mix drove a second PCR of 7 to 11 cycles. TCRdb independently ran MiXCR on the 5' RACE reads; one entry per CDR3 protein. The repertoire holds approximately 730,000 distinct CDR3 sequences, with about 55% as singletons. This clonotype was observed a single time. Its antigen is unknown. The sample providers were healthy Caucasian people from Russia, aged roughly 6 to 95. Approximately 10 milliliters was the volume of peripheral blood drawn from each donor. Findings of the study overall: Greater diversity and more naive CD4+ cells were seen in long-lived donors than in aged donors. Investigators treated diversity estimates from one million T cells as underestimates.

Sequenced material: blood. This receptor was taken from a man older than 75 in good health. The J gene is TRBJ1-2, the V gene TRBV12-3 or TRBV12-4; D possibly corresponds to TRBD1 (5 bases). CDR3 region: CASSFQGFYYGYTF. CDR3 DNA: TGTGCCAGCAGTTTCCAGGGCTTCTACTATGGCTACACCTTC.